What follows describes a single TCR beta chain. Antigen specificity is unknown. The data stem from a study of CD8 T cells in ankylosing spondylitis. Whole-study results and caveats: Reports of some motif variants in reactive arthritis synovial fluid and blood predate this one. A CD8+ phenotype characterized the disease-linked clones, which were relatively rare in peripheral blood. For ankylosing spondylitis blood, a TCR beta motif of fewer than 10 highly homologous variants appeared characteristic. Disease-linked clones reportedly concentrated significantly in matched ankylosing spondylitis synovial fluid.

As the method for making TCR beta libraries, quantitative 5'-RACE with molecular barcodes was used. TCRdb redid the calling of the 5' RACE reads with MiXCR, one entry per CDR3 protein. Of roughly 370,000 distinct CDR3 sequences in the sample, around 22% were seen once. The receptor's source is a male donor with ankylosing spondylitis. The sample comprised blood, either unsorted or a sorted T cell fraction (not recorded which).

CDR3 sequence reads: CASSPIPLRTKNIQYF. In DNA form, the CDR3 reads TGTGCCAGCAGCCCTATACCCCTCAGGACCAAAAACATTCAGTACTTC. The chain is built from TRBV6-2 or TRBV6-3 and TRBJ2-4; the D is unclear. The CDR3 sequence is 16 residues long. Trimming cost V 6 bases and J 2 bases, with 17 bases left between them. Germline V gene data show CDR1 as MNHEY and CDR2 as SVGEGT.